Listed here are 7 T cell receptor beta chains from one sample, sequenced in a study of blood T cell repertoires in COVID-19. Clones were read by immunoSEQ multiplex PCR, and TCRdb kept only the in-frame ones, dropping some. In the table there are about 200,000 clones, around 90% of which are singletons. Sequencing used peripheral blood. The receptor set was obtained from a man aged 55 to 69 who had recovered from COVID-19.

The V call is TRBV5-4, the J call TRBJ1-1; D is uncertain. The CDR3 has 14 residues. The V gene's germline CDR1 is SGHNT and CDR2 YYREEE (reference sequence). The V end lost 4 bases, the J end lost 5 bases, and 15 bases lay between the germline ends. This CDR3 reads CASSGGQPRTEAFF. CDR3 bases: TGTGCCAGCAGCGGCGGGCAACCCAGGACTGAAGCTTTCTTT.

The gene calls are TRBV3-1 (or the pseudogene TRBV3-2) and TRBJ1-2; D is ambiguous. CDR1 is LGHDT and CDR2 is YNNKEL in the germline V gene (reference sequence). The V end was cut by 0 bases, the J end by 6 bases, with 14 bases between. The CDR3 loop spans 15 amino acids. CDR3 sequence: CASSQETAALHGYTF. The CDR3 nucleotides are TGTGCCAGCAGCCAAGAAACAGCCGCCCTACATGGCTACACCTTC.

The chain carries TRBV2 and TRBJ2-1, with 14 bases fitting TRBD2. The CDR3 is 22 residues long. In germline, CDR1 is SNHLY, CDR2 FYNNEI. The trim removed 6 bases at V and 4 bases at J, leaving 23 bases unmatched. CDR3 DNA: TGTGCCAGCAGGAGGGACAGACCAGGGACTAGCGGGAGAATAGCGGGGTACAATGAGCAGTTCTTC. Protein sequence: CASRRDRPGTSGRIAGYNEQFF.

This rearrangement joins TRBV7-9 to TRBJ1-2, with D perhaps matching TRBD1 (6 bases). CDR1 and CDR2 (germline): SEHNR, FQNEAQ (reference sequence). V dropped 4 bases and J dropped 6 bases, with 12 bases sitting between them. The CDR3 is 13 amino acids. The CDR3 protein is CASSSGAGDGYTF. CDR3 DNA sequence: TGTGCCAGCAGCTCGGGGGCGGGGGATGGCTACACCTTC.

V gene TRBV5-5 combines with J gene TRBJ1-1; the D gene is possibly TRBD1 (5 bases). The CDR3 is 14 amino acids. CDR1 and CDR2 (germline): SGHKS, YYEKEE (reference sequence). Trimming stripped 0 bases from V and 1 base from J, with 7 bases between. CDR3 region: CASSLGQPNTEAFF. The DNA of the CDR3 is TGTGCCAGCAGCTTGGGACAGCCGAACACTGAAGCTTTCTTT.

The rearrangement uses TRBV7-3 and TRBJ2-1, with no clear D. The CDR3 consists of 16 residues. In germline, CDR1 is SGHTA, CDR2 FQGTGA. V lost 9 bases to trimming and J lost 4 bases, with 22 bases between them. CDR3 nucleotides: TGTGCCAGTCGAAGTATTATCATAGCTCTTTACAATGAGCAGTTCTTC. Amino acid sequence: CASRSIIIALYNEQFF.

This clone was found once. This chain uses TRBV25-1 with TRBJ2-3, with D possibly TRBD1 on 6 matching bases. CDR3 length equals 13 residues. Germline CDR1 and CDR2: MGHDK and SYGVNS. The germline V and J ends were trimmed by 4 bases and 4 bases, with 9 bases remaining between them. CDR3 nucleotides: TGTGCCAGCAGTGGGCAGGGGTCAGATACGCAGTATTTT. Translating gives CASSGQGSDTQYF.